This T cell receptor beta chain stems from a study of T cells in Graves' hyperthyroidism and ophthalmopathy. Broader study findings: Most expanded thyroid clonotypes above 0.001 also appeared in blood.

The CDR3 length is 14 residues. Germline loops: CDR1 SGHVS, CDR2 FQNEAQ. After removal of 5 bases from V and 2 bases from J, the junction contained 4 bases not matched to a gene. The cohort's ophthalmopathy patients, a group with duration under 3 months, had a Clinical Activity Score of at least 3 and a NOSPECS grade of at least 4. Lactation, pregnancy, other autoimmune disease or uncontrolled infection excluded patients. Diagnoses were made from clinical symptoms, serum measures (thyroxine and TRAb), thyroid ultrasound and orbital computed tomography. This clonotype has a count of ten or more. The antigen is not known. Amplification yielded TCR beta CDR3 regions, with RNA transcripts as the source. HTBI primers were used for first-round RT-PCR of the TCR CDR3. TCRdb reanalysed the multiplex PCR reads using MiXCR and keeps one entry per CDR3 protein. In the table there are fewer than 450,000 distinct CDR3 sequences, about 16% of which are singletons.

The specimen sequenced was blood. This rearrangement joins TRBV7-8 to TRBJ1-2, with 8 bases matching TRBD1. The origin of this receptor is an older woman with Graves' ophthalmopathy. The CDR3 bases are TGTGCCAGCAGCGCTGGACAGGGAAACTATGGCTACACCTTC. Protein sequence: CASSAGQGNYGYTF. Based on the CDR3 plus reference TRBV7-8 and TRBJ1-2, the full variable domain is GAGVSQSPRYKVAKRGQDVALRCDPISGHVSLFWYQQALGQGPEFLTYFQNEAQLDKSGLPSDRFFAERPEGSVSTLKIQRTQQEDSAVYLCASSAGQGNYGYTFGSGTRLTVV.